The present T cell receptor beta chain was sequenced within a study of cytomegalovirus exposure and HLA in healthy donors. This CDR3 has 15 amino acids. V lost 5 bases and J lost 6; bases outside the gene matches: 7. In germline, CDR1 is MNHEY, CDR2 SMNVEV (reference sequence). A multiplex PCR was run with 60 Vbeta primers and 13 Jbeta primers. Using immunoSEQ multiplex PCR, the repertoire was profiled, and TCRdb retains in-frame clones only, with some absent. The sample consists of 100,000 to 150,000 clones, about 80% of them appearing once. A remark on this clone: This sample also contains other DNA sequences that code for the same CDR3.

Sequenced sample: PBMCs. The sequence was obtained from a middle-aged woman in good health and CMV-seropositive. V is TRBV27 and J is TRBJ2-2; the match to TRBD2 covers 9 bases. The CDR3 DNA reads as TGTGCCAGCAGTCTAGGAGTAGCGGGAGCCGGGGAGCTGTTTTTT. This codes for CASSLGVAGAGELFF.